The 8 T cell receptor beta chains below come from one sample, sequenced in a study of T-cell reconstitution after alpha-beta-depleted transplantation in children. Library preparation (for TCRbeta) was performed with unique molecular identifiers. TCRdb passed the PCR reads through MiXCR, listing each CDR3 protein once. The table has nearly 400,000 distinct CDR3 sequences, approximately 20% seen once. The specimen comprised PBMCs from the stem cell graft donor, sampled from the stem cell graft. These receptors all stem from a human donor who donated a stem cell graft to a child with acute myeloid leukemia.

The chain carries TRBV15 and TRBJ2-7; no definite D call. The V gene's germline CDR1 is LNHNV and CDR2 YYDKDF (reference sequence). With 1 base removed from V and 0 bases from J, the gap between germline ends came to 13 bases. The CDR3 spans 16 residues. CDR3 protein: CATSRVNLVSSYEQYF. The CDR3 DNA follows: TGTGCCACCAGCAGAGTAAATTTGGTGTCCTCCTACGAGCAGTACTTC.

The chain carries TRBV10-3 and TRBJ2-2, with D possibly being TRBD1 (6 bases). Germline V CDR1 and CDR2: ENHRY, SYGVKD. The CDR3 loop spans 16 amino acids. V was trimmed by 5 bases and J by 1 base, leaving 14 bases between them. CDR3 in DNA: TGTGCCATCAGTTACACCGGGACATTGAACACCGGGGAGCTGTTTTTT. Protein product: CAISYTGTLNTGELFF.

V is TRBV24-1 and J is TRBJ2-1; no clear D. Germline V gives CDR1 KGHDR, CDR2 SFDVKD. V was shortened by 0 bases and J by 12 bases, with 11 bases between the two germline ends. The CDR3 runs to 13 residues. The DNA for the CDR3 is TGTGCCACCAGTGATTTGACCCGGAGATGGCAGTTCTTC. Its translation is CATSDLTRRWQFF.

The sample holds a few counts of this clonotype. The V call is TRBV6-1, the J call TRBJ2-7, with 8 bases fitting TRBD1. With V trimmed by 0 bases and J by 6 bases, 4 bases remained unmatched. Germline assignment: CDR1 MNHNS and CDR2 SASEGT. The CDR3 contains 14 residues. The CDR3 DNA reads as TGTGCCAGCAGTGAAGCGTGGACAGGGAGCGAGCAGTACTTC. This codes for CASSEAWTGSEQYF.

This clonotype was observed once. The chain joins TRBV7-3 to TRBJ2-3; the match to TRBD1 covers 7 bases. Trimming took 5 bases from V and 5 from J; bases not matched to a gene: 7. The CDR3 totals 14 residues. Germline V gene lookup returns CDR1 SGHTA and CDR2 FQGTGA. The CDR3, as DNA: TGTGCCAGCAGCGCCAAGGGGGCTGGAGATACGCAGTATTTT. It encodes CASSAKGAGDTQYF. The whole variable domain, filled in from reference TRBV7-3 and TRBJ2-3, reads GAGVSQTPSNKVTEKGKYVELRCDPISGHTALYWYRQSLGQGPEFLIYFQGTGAADDSGLPNDRFFAVRPEGSVSTLKIQRTERGDSAVYLCASSAKGAGDTQYFGPGTRLTVL.

This clonotype was counted at least ten times. The CDR3 loop reads CSGRTARNTEAFF. CDR3 DNA: TGCAGCGGACGGACAGCGAGGAACACTGAAGCTTTCTTT. V gene TRBV29-1 combines with J gene TRBJ1-1; D is perhaps TRBD1 (6 bases). Per germline, CDR1 SQVTM and CDR2 ANQGSEA. Trimming cost V 7 bases and J 1 base, with 13 bases left between them. CDR3 length: 13 residues.

This clonotype was picked up a small number of times. The CDR3 DNA reads as TGCAGTGCCCAGGACTATTTCAATCCGAACACTGAAGCTTTCTTT. This codes for CSAQDYFNPNTEAFF. The V gene is TRBV20-1, the J gene TRBJ1-1; D not resolved. CDR3 length: 15 amino acids. The V and J ends lost 6 bases and 1 base respectively, with 18 bases between them. Germline CDR1 DFQATT, CDR2 SNEGSKA (reference sequence).

The chain has TRBV12-3 or TRBV12-4 and TRBJ2-7; D call uncertain. Between the trimmed V and J ends, which lost 3 bases and 3 bases, there was a span of 12 bases. The CDR3 contains 14 residues. The CDR3 DNA follows: TGTGCCAGCAGTTTCAGCGTGACTTACTACGAGCAGTACTTC. It is translated as CASSFSVTYYEQYF.